This T cell receptor beta chain was identified during a study of T cell responses to AZD1222 COVID-19 vaccine. Whole-study results and caveats: AZD1222 recipients seropositive at baseline numbered only six or seven. The study found Spike-specific TCR breadth and depth rose after two AZD1222 doses.

As to this clone: Its antigen remains unknown.

The CDR3 spans 18 residues. The V and J ends lost 5 bases and 6 bases, in that order; junction bases with no gene match: 13. The germline gives CDR1 WSHSY, CDR2 SAAADI. Method: immunoSEQ multiplex PCR; TCRdb's copy keeps in-frame clones and lacks some. The table records tens of thousands of clones, 88% of them present only once. V and J are TRBV10-2 and TRBJ2-2; 12 nucleotides line up with TRBD1. The source was peripheral blood, collected 28 days after the second AZD1222 dose. The clonotype comes from an adult who received the AZD1222 COVID-19 vaccine. CDR3 coding DNA: TGCGCCAGCAGTACTGGGACAGGGGGCGCGGGAAGGGCCGGGGAGCTGTTTTTT. It specifies CASSTGTGGAGRAGELFF.